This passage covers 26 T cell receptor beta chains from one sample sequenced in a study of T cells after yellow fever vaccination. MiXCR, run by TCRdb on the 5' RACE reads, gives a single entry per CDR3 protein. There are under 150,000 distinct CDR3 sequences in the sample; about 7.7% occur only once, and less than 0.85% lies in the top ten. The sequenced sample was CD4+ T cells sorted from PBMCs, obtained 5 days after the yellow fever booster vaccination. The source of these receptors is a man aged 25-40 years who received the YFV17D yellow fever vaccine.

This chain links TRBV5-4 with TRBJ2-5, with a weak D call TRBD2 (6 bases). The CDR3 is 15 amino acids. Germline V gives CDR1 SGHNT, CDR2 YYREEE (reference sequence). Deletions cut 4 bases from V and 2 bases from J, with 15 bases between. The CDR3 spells CASSPRGGKQETQYF. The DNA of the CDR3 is TGTGCCAGCAGCCCCCGTGGAGGGAAGCAAGAGACCCAGTACTTC.

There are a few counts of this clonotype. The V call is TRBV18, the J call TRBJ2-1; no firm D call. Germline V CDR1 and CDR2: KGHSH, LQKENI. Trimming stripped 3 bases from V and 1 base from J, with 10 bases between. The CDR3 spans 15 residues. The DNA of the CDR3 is TGTGCCAGCTCACCCACAGTGTTGTCCTACAATGAGCAGTTCTTC. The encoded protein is CASSPTVLSYNEQFF.

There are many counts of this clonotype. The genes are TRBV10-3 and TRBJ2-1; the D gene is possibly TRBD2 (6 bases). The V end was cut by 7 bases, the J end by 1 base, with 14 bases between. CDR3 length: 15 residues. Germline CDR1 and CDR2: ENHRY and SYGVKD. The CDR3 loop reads CAIKEAGGSYNEQFF. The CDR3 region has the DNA TGTGCCATCAAAGAAGCGGGTGGATCCTACAATGAGCAGTTCTTC.

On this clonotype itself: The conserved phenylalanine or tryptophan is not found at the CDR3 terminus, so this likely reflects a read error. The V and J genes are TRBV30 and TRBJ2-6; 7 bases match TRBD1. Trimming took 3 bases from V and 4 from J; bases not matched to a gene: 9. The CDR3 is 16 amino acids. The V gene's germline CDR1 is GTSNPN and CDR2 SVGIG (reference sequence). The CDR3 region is CAWSRDRVEGANVLTL. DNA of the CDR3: TGTGCCTGGAGCCGAGACAGGGTTGAAGGGGCCAACGTCCTGACTTTA.

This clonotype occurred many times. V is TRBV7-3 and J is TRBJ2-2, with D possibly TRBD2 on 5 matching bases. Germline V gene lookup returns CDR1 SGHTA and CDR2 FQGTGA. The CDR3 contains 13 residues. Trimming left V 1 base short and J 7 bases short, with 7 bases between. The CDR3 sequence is CASSLSRDGELFF. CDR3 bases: TGTGCCAGCAGCTTAAGTCGGGACGGGGAGCTGTTTTTT.

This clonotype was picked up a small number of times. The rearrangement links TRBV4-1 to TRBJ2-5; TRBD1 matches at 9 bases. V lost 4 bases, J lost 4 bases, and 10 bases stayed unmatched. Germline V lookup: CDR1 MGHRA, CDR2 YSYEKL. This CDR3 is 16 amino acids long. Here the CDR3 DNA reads TGCGCCAGCAGCCTACGGGACAGGGAAAGAGGAGAGACCCAGTACTTC. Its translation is CASSLRDRERGETQYF.

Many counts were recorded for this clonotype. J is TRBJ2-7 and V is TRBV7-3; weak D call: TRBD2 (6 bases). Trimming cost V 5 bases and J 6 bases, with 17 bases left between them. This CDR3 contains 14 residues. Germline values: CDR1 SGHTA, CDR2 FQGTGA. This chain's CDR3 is CASSPGLQEGEQYF. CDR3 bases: TGTGCCAGCAGCCCGGGACTCCAAGAGGGCGAGCAGTACTTC.

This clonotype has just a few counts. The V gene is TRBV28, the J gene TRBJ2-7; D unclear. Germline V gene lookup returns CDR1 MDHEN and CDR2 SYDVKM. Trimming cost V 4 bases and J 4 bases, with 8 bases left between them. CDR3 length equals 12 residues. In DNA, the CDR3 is TGTGCCAGCAGTTCGTTCCGGTACGAGCAGTACTTC. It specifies CASSSFRYEQYF.

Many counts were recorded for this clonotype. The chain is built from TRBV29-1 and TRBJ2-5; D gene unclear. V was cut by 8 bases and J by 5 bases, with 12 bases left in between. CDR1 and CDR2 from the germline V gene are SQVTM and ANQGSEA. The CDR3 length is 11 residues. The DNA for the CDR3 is TGCAGCTACTCAGAGGTTGAGACCCAGTACTTC. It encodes CSYSEVETQYF.

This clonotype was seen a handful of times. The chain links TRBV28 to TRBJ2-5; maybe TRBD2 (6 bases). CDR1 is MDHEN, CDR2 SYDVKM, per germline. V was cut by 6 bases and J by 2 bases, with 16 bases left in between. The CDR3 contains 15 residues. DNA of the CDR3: TGTGCCAGCAGGCCCTTAGGAGGGGTTCAAGAGACCCAGTACTTC. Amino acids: CASRPLGGVQETQYF.

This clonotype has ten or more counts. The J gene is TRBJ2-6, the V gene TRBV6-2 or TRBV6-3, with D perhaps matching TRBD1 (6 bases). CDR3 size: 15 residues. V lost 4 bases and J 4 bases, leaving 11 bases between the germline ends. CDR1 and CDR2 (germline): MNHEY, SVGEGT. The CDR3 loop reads CASSSSGVGANVLTF. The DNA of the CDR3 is TGTGCCAGCAGTTCTTCAGGGGTGGGGGCCAACGTCCTGACTTTC.

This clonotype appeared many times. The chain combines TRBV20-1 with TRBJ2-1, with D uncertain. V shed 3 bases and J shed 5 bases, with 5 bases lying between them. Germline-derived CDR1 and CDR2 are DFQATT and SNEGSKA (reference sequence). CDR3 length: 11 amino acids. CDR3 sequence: CSASGDNEQFF. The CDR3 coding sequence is TGCAGTGCTAGTGGAGACAATGAGCAGTTCTTC.

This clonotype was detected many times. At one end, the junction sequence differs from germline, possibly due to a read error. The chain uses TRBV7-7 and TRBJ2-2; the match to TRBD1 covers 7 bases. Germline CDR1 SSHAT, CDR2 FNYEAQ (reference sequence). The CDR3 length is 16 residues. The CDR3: CASSVTGSFRTGELFF. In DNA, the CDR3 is TGTGCTAGCAGCGTGACAGGGAGTTTTCGAACCGGGGAGCTGTTTTTT.

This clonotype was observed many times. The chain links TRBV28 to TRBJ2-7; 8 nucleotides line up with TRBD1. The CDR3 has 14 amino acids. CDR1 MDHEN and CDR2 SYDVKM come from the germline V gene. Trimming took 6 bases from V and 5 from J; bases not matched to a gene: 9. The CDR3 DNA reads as TGTGCCAGCAGCCAACAGGGGGGTGTGCACGAGCAGTACTTC. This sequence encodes CASSQQGGVHEQYF.

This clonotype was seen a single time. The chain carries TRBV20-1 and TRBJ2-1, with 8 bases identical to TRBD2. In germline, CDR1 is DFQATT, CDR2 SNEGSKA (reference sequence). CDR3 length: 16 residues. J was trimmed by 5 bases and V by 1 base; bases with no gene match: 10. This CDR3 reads CSARALTGLGDNEQFF. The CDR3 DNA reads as TGCAGTGCTAGAGCCTTAACGGGACTAGGAGACAATGAGCAGTTCTTC.

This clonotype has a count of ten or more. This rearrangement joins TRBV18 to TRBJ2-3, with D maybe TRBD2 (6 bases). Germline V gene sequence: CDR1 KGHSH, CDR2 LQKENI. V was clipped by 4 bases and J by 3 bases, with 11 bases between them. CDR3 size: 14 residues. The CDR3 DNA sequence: TGTGCCAGCTCACGACCGGGACTGACAGATACGCAGTATTTT. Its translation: CASSRPGLTDTQYF.

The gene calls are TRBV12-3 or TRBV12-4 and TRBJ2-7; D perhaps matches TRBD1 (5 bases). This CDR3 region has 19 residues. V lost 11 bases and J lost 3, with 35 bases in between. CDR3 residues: CAFSLYRFSTSDKNYEQYF. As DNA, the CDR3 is TGTGCCTTCAGTTTATATCGGTTTAGTACCTCGGACAAGAACTACGAGCAGTACTTC.

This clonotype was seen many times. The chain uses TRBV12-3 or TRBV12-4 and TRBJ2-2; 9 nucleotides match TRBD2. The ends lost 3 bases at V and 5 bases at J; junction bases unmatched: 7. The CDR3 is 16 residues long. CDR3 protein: CASSFVAGAGTGELFF. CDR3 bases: TGTGCCAGCAGTTTTGTAGCGGGAGCGGGAACCGGGGAGCTGTTTTTT.

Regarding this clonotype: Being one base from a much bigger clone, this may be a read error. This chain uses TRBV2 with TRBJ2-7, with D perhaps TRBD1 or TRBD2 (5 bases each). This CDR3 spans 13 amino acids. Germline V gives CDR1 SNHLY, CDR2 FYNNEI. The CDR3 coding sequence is TGTGCCAGCAGTGAGACGGGACCAGGCGAGCAGAACTTC. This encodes CASSETGPGEQNF. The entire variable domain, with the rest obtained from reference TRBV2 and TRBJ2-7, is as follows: EPEVTQTPSHQVTQMGQEVILRCVPISNHLYFYWYRQILGQKVEFLVSFYNNEISEKSEIFDDQFSVERPDGSNFTLKIRSTKLEDSAMYFCASSETGPGEQNFGPGTRLTVT.

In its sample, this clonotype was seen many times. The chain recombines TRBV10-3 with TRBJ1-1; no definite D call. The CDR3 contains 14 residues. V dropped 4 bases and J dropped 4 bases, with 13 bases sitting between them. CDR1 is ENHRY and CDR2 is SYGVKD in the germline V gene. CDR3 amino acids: CAISAEGKGTEAFF. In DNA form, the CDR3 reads TGTGCCATCAGTGCGGAAGGGAAGGGCACTGAAGCTTTCTTT.

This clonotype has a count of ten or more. CDR3 residues: CASSPQEGTLGGTEAFF. CDR3 nucleotides: TGCGCCAGCAGCCCACAGGAGGGAACGCTTGGTGGCACTGAAGCTTTCTTT. V and J are TRBV4-3 and TRBJ1-1, with D possibly matching TRBD1 (5 bases). V gave up 4 bases and J gave up 4 bases, with 22 bases separating them. CDR1 and CDR2 (germline): LGHNA, YSLEER. The CDR3 loop spans 17 amino acids.

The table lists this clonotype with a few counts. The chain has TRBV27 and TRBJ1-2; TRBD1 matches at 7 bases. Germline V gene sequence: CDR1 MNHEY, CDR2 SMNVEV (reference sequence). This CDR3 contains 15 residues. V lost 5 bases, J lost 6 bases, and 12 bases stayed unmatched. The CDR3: CASSAIRQGRDGYTF. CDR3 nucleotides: TGTGCCAGCAGTGCGATTAGACAGGGTCGTGATGGCTACACCTTC.

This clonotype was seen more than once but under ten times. CDR3 in amino acids: CASSLQGLAGGREQYF. Here the CDR3 DNA reads TGTGCCAGCAGCCTTCAGGGACTAGCGGGAGGTCGCGAGCAGTACTTC. V gene TRBV3-1 combines with J gene TRBJ2-7; 15 nucleotides agree with TRBD2. Per the germline V gene, CDR1 is LGHDT and CDR2 is YNNKEL (reference sequence). This CDR3 contains 16 residues. Unmatched junction bases numbered 7, after V lost 4 bases and J lost 6 bases.

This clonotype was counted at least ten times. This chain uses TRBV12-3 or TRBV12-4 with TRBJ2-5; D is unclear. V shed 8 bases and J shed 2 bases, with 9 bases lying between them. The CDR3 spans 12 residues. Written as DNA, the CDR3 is TGTGCCAGCGGTTCCGTACAAGAGACCCAGTACTTC. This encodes CASGSVQETQYF.

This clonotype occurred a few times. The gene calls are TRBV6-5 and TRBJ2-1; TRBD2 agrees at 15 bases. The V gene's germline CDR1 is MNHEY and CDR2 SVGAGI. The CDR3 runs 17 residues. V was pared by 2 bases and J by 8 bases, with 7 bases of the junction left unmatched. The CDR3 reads CASSYRTSGRGMDEQFF. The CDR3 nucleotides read TGTGCCAGCAGTTACCGGACTAGCGGGAGGGGTATGGATGAGCAGTTCTTC.

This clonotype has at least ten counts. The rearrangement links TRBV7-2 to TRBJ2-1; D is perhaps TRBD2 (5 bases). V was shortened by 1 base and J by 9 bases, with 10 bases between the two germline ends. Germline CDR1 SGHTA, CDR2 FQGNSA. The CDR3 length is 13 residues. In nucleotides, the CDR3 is TGTGCCAGCAGCTTAGGGACTTCCCTTGAGCAGTTCTTC. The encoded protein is CASSLGTSLEQFF. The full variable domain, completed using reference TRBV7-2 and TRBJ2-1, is GAGVSQSPSNKVTEKGKDVELRCDPISGHTALYWYRQSLGQGLEFLIYFQGNSAPDKSGLPSDRFSAERTGGSVSTLTIQRTQQEDSAVYLCASSLGTSLEQFFGPGTRLTVL.